This T cell receptor beta chain was observed in a study of regulatory T cells in long-lasting Graves disease (dated by TCRdb to the early 2020s). Turning to the overall study: In the newly diagnosed Graves' disease group, patients had been taking antithyroid drugs for less than 3 months. A total of about 35 samples underwent TCR sequencing, from roughly 13 patients with persistent Graves' disease and about 20 patients with newly diagnosed Graves' disease. This study used TCR sequencing and RNA sequencing of peripheral blood to compare persistent Graves' disease patients against newly diagnosed Graves' disease patients. The study took place in China and was registered as a clinical trial.

From cysteine to phenylalanine, the CDR3 is 12 amino acids long. The read is trimmed to its CDR3 DNA, 36 bases read in frame from base 1. The germline V gene gives CDR1 as SGHTA and CDR2 as FQGNSA. V and J lose 4 bases and 7 bases, and a span of 9 bases separates them. What the time point label conveys for this sample: newly diagnosed GD, antithyroid drugs for less than 3 months. For both TCR sequencing and RNA sequencing, RNA was extracted from PBMCs in TRIzol. The diagnosis of Graves' disease followed American Thyroid Association guidelines. Patients for the study were recruited at an endocrinology department in Xi'an, China. From each patient, about 9.7 milliliters of peripheral blood was collected into an EDTA anticoagulant tube. Ficoll Paque Plus density gradient separation was used to isolate PBMCs, and no further T cell sorting was done. RNA quality was checked with an Agilent 2100 Bioanalyzer and agarose gel, and concentration with a NanoDrop 2000.

General findings and caveats noted by the study authors: More public clonotypes were shared among persistent patients (roughly 2,900) than among newly diagnosed patients (under 1,000). Persistent disease showed preferential use of TRBV28, TRBJ1-2 and TRBJ2-5, whereas newly diagnosed disease favored TRBV20-1 and TRBJ2-1. Persistent Graves' disease patients showed lower TCR Shannon entropy and fewer highly expanded clones than newly diagnosed patients, suggesting clonal expansion. Because the primary lesion, thyroid tissue, could not be accessed, the study looked at peripheral blood alone. As a limitation, the authors acknowledged that the small sample size may reduce accuracy. Sequencing and analysis were restricted to the TCR beta chain.

This clonotype was seen only a few times. It has no known antigen specificity. Within one base of it there is no much larger clone, and no base qualities were kept. Libraries were made using multiplex PCR. Sequencing was performed on an Illumina HiSeq 4000. To build TCR beta libraries, CDR3 regions were amplified by Arm-PCR using iRepertoire HTBI primers. PCR products were gel purified before sequencing. Under the source paper's analysis protocol: Gene usage analysis of CDR3 amino acid clonotypes used the 55 to 80 TRBV and about 14 TRBJ segments found across samples. COPE and FqMerger were used to merge the filtered high-quality paired reads into contigs. BLAST was used to align contigs to IMGT TRBV, TRBD and TRBJ reference genes, and CDR3 was defined according to IMGT. Any clonotype with a frequency above 0.1% was classified as a highly expanded clone. Repertoire diversity was measured by Shannon entropy, and V-J evenness by the Gini coefficient. A clonotype was considered public if more than one individual shared it. TCRdb applied fastp at Q25 and MiXCR to the public reads, then kept only in-frame beta chains. Entries that share a CDR3 protein sequence are merged under the most common genes and DNA. TCRdb, not the original authors, processed these V and J calls. The sample contains about 530,000 distinct CDR3 sequences, roughly a sixth of them found a single time. The biggest ten clones account for 20% to 30% of the sample.

In addition, the sample was reused for a study of T cells in Graves' hyperthyroidism and ophthalmopathy. From that second study: Stable Graves' hyperthyroidism was defined as no progression to ophthalmopathy during 18 months of follow-up. The hyperthyroidism patients were between 18 and 65 years old and newly diagnosed, with a disease duration of less than 2 months. Patients with uncontrolled infections, other autoimmune diseases, pregnancy or lactation were excluded. Diagnoses relied on clinical symptoms, serum thyroxine and TRAb, thyroid ultrasound and orbital computed tomography. The TCR CDR3 was subjected to a first round of RT-PCR using the HTBI primer set and the Qiagen OneStep RT-PCR kit. Most expanded thyroid clonotypes (frequency above 0.001) were also detected in blood, a finding suggesting that blood repertoires may reflect thyroid immune responses. A model built on a 13 V-J signature distinguished ophthalmopathy from stable hyperthyroidism, reaching 87.88% sensitivity and about 81% specificity in cross-validation and 80%/75% in testing. In validation, the model predicted progression to ophthalmopathy with 55% to 71% sensitivity and approximately 78% specificity, a median of about six months before onset. TCR V-J signatures able to tell the groups apart were searched for in a discovery cohort of more than 90 patients, of whom roughly 42 had Graves' ophthalmopathy and around 58 had stable Graves' hyperthyroidism. Prospective prediction of ophthalmopathy was tested in an independent validation cohort consisting of some 18 hyperthyroidism patients and approximately 16 patients who later progressed to ophthalmopathy. The roughly 91 discovery patients were randomly divided into training and test sets at a 7:3 ratio. In addition, the study compared T-cell repertoires in thyroid tissue and in blood from several Graves' hyperthyroidism patients. After sampling, hyperthyroidism patients received methimazole starting at 30 mg daily, and ophthalmopathy patients received high-dose intravenous methylprednisolone. Libraries were constructed in a second round of multiplex PCR, after which size selection and purification were performed. Sequencing of the libraries was done on an Illumina HiSeq2000 using paired-end 100 bp reads. SOAPnuke was used to process the raw data, with reads discarded if the reads contained adapters or uncalled bases, had a mean Phred below 15, or lacked an exact constant-primer or identifier match. High-quality paired reads were merged with COPE v1.2.5, and unique nucleotide sequences were defined as clonotypes. MiTCR v1.1 was used to align clonotypes to the IMGT TRBV, TRBD and TRBJ reference segments. Only V-J combinations with frequency above 0.0001, covering 99.2% of repertoires, were analysed. A TCS score was defined as the ratio between F50 (clonal expansion) and ExV (chaos), using BLOSUM62-based TCRdist between CDR3 peptides within each V-J. Welch's t-statistics and random forest reduced 500 to 650 V-J features to about 12, which were used in a naive Bayes classifier (R e1071). No statistical method was used to set the sample size in advance, and investigators knew the group allocation. The paper describes TCR Vbeta CDR3 sequencing of about 140 peripheral blood samples, made up of around 41 ophthalmopathy patients, roughly 72 hyperthyroidism patients and around 17 progressor patients.

Sequencing was performed on peripheral blood mononuclear cells (PBMCs), taken at new diagnosis, from a patient treated with antithyroid drugs. The receptor's source is a woman aged 35-60 years with Graves disease. Donor details come from another sample of the same person, matched by shared clones. The sequence joins TRBV7-2 to TRBJ2-3, and possibly TRBD2, on 6 matching bases. The DNA sequence is as follows: TGTGCCAGCAGCTCGGGGGAAAATACGCAGTATTTT. Its protein product is CASSSGENTQYF.